This T cell receptor (beta chain) was sequenced during a study of blood T cell repertoires in COVID-19 (dated by TCRdb to about 2020). For context, the study as a whole: Samples covering the acute and convalescent phases of COVID-19 were provided by collaborators in the United States, Italy and Spain. The repertoires were made available in a free public database intended to serve as a resource for research on the immune response to SARS-CoV-2. Where available, HLA class I and class II types were obtained from metadata supplied by the sample provider rather than from assay-based typing. The material from the prospective study consisted of cDNA or gDNA derived from T cells, B-cell-depleted T cells, or PBMCs. Subjects who had been exposed to COVID-19, were actively infected with it, or had recovered from it provided the deeply sampled blood TCRbeta repertoires that made up the dataset. The sample metadata nearly always contained a de-identified subject ID, COVID-19 status, age in years and sex. Samples were obtained from the ongoing ImmuneRACE study (first 160 participants) and from about 1,300 subjects provided by 6 global collaborators. Study-wide conclusions, independent of this receptor: The amount of clinical and demographic metadata varied by source and participant and was provided uncurated.

Samples from volunteer blood donors who had recovered from COVID-19 were contributed by a second Seattle source. Collaborating institutions collected whole blood in K2EDTA tubes following their own protocols. For TCRbeta analysis, collaborator samples were shipped as frozen whole blood, as isolated PBMCs, or as DNA extracted from either sample type. Trimming leaves V shorter by 0 bases and J shorter by 5 bases, with the junction holding 15 bases beyond the gene matches. Inclusive of the bounding cysteine and phenylalanine, the CDR3 is 19 residues long. The sequence is cut down to CDR3 DNA, 57 bases in frame from base 1. CDR1 and CDR2 are read off the germline V gene as MRHNA and SNTAGT. Concerning this clone: Its specific antigen is unknown. Base qualities are not provided; no much larger clone lies one nucleotide away.

TCRbeta CDR3 regions were amplified from genomic DNA by means of the immunoSEQ Assay, a bias-controlled multiplex PCR. Processing in the source paper ran as follows. The number of nucleated cells in each sample was estimated from the amplification of reference gene primers within the assay. To quantify the absolute abundance of each unique TCRbeta CDR3 rearrangement, sequence reads were collapsed and filtered. For each sample, productive Simpson clonality was calculated by taking the square root of Simpson's diversity index across productive rearrangements. TCRdb mirrors the immuneACCESS table, restricted to in-frame sequences. Some clones are absent from its copies; in checked studies, under half trace to an unresolved V gene, and the reason for the others is unknown. V and J calls and clone size are as listed in that table; D and trimming were resolved from the DNA. The sample table holds over 200,000 clones, of which roughly 85% were seen once. The top ten hold more than 10% of the sample.

The chain is made from TRBV6-4 and TRBJ2-2, with TRBD2 identical over 7 junction bases. Sequencing was carried out using peripheral blood. This receptor was identified in a woman between 18 and 30 years old who had recovered from COVID-19. The CDR3 is CASSDSGKEGREITGELFF. In nucleotides, the sequence is TGTGCCAGCAGTGACTCGGGGAAGGAGGGGCGGGAGATTACCGGGGAGCTGTTTTTT.